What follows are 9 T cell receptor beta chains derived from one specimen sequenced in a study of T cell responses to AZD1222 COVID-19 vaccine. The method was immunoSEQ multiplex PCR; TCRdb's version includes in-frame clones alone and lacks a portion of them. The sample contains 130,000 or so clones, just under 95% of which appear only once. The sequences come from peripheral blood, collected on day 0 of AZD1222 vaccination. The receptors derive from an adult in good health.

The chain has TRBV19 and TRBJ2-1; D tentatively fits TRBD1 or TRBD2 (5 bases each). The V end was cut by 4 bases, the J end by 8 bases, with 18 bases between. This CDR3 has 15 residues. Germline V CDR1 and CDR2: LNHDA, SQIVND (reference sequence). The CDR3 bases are TGTGCCAGTAGTACGGACTCACCCCGGGACCATGAGCAGTTCTTC. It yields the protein CASSTDSPRDHEQFF.

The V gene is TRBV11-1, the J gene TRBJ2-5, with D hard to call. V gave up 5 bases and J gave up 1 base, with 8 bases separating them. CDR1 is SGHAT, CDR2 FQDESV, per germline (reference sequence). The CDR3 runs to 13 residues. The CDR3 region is CASSPSTQETQYF. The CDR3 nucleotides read TGTGCCAGCAGCCCTAGTACCCAAGAGACCCAGTACTTC.

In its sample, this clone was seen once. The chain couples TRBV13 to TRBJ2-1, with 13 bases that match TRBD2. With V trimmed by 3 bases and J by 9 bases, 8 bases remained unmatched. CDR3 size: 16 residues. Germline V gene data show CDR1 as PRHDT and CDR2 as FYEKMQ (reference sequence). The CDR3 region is CASSFTGLAGVPEQFF. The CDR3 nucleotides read TGTGCCAGCAGCTTCACAGGACTAGCGGGAGTTCCTGAGCAGTTCTTC.

CDR3 protein: CASSLPQGNYGYTF. CDR3 nucleotides: TGTGCCAGCAGCCTGCCCCAGGGGAACTATGGCTACACCTTC. The chain links TRBV6-2 or TRBV6-3 to TRBJ1-2; D is perhaps TRBD1 (6 bases). The ends were cut back, 6 bases at V and 2 bases at J, with 13 bases in the middle. Germline V gives CDR1 MNHEY, CDR2 SVGEGT. This CDR3 region has 14 residues.

CDR3 region: CASSLTPAGGGEKLFF. CDR3 sequence (DNA): TGTGCCAGCAGCTTAACCCCCGCAGGTGGAGGTGAAAAACTGTTTTTT. The chain has TRBV7-2 and TRBJ1-4; D gene unclear. The CDR3 has 16 amino acids. V was cut by 2 bases and J by 7 bases, with 17 bases left in between. Germline V CDR1 and CDR2: SGHTA, FQGNSA.

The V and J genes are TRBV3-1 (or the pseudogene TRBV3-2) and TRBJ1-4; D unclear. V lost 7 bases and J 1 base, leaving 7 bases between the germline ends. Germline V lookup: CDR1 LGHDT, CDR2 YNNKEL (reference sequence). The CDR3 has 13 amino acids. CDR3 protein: CASTSRTNEKLFF. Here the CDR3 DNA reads TGTGCCAGCACCTCTAGAACTAATGAAAAACTGTTTTTT.

The CDR3 DNA sequence: TGTGCCAGCAGCTTTCCAGGATGGGGAGAGACCCAGTACTTC. Translating gives CASSFPGWGETQYF. V gene TRBV11-3 combines with J gene TRBJ2-5; no clear D. The V gene's germline CDR1 is SGHNT and CDR2 YENEEA. The V end was cut by 3 bases, the J end by 4 bases, with 12 bases between. The CDR3 contains 14 residues.

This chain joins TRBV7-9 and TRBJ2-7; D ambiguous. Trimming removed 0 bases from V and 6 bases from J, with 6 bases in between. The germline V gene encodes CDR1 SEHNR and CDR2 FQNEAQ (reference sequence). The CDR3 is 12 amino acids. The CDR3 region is CASSLAGLEQYF. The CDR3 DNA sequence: TGTGCCAGCAGCTTAGCCGGGCTCGAGCAGTACTTC.

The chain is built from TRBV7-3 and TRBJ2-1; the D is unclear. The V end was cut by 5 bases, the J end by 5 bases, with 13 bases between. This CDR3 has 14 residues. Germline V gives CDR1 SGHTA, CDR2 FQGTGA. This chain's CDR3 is CASSPQGANNEQFF. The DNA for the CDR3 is TGTGCCAGCAGCCCCCAAGGAGCCAACAATGAGCAGTTCTTC.